The 18 T cell receptor beta chains given below trace back to one sample, sequenced in a study. TCRdb re-derived calls from the 5' RACE reads in MiXCR, one entry per CDR3 protein. The sample shows about 41,000 distinct CDR3 sequences, 29% of them seen only once. The material sequenced was memory CD4+ T cells sorted from a lymph node. Indicated subset: memory CD4+ T cells, CD4+CD45RO+CD25-. These receptor sequences come from a female donor with breast cancer.

This clonotype has more than one count but fewer than ten. The chain employs TRBV20-1 and TRBJ1-5; D not resolved. CDR1 DFQATT and CDR2 SNEGSKA come from the germline V gene (reference sequence). The CDR3 is 16 residues long. V was cut by 0 bases and J by 3 bases, with 15 bases left in between. Here the CDR3 DNA reads TGCAGTGCTAGAGACCCCCGCGCGGGCCCCAATCAGCCCCAGCATTTT. It translates to CSARDPRAGPNQPQHF.

This clonotype has a handful of counts. The CDR3 region has the DNA TGCAGTGCTAGAAGGACTCTCGACAATGAGCAGTTCTTC. Protein: CSARRTLDNEQFF. This chain joins TRBV20-1 and TRBJ2-1; possibly TRBD2 for D (5 bases). V gave up 2 bases and J gave up 5 bases, with 10 bases separating them. This CDR3 comprises 13 residues. The germline V gene encodes CDR1 DFQATT and CDR2 SNEGSKA (reference sequence).

The gene calls are TRBV6-6 and TRBJ2-1, with D perhaps TRBD2 (5 bases). The germline gives CDR1 MNHNY, CDR2 SVGAGI (reference sequence). The CDR3 extends over 12 amino acids. With 7 bases removed from V and 4 bases from J, the gap between germline ends came to 8 bases. CDR3 protein: CASKSGYNEQFF. In DNA, the CDR3 is TGTGCCAGCAAGTCGGGATACAATGAGCAGTTCTTC.

This clonotype showed up just once. One end of the junction does not line up with germline, which may come from a read error. The gene calls are TRBV4-1 and TRBJ2-7; 9 positions agree with TRBD1. Germline values: CDR1 MGHRA, CDR2 YSYEKL. CDR3 size: 13 residues. The CDR3 DNA follows: TGCGCCAGCCGCCAGACAGGGGGCTACGAGCAGTACTTC. Its protein is CASRQTGGYEQYF.

Only a few counts were recorded for this clonotype. This chain uses TRBV6-5 with TRBJ2-1; tentative D call: TRBD1 (6 bases). This CDR3 is built from 15 residues. Between the trimmed V and J ends, which lost 7 bases and 13 bases, there was a span of 26 bases. The germline CDR1 and CDR2 sequences are MNHEY and SVGAGI. The CDR3 here is CASNPLGGRSSPQFF. The CDR3 DNA sequence: TGTGCCAGCAATCCATTAGGGGGTAGGTCTAGCCCCCAGTTCTTC.

This rearrangement joins TRBV7-6 to TRBJ2-2; D gene unclear. Trimming shortened V by 1 base and J by 5 bases, and 8 bases separated the two germline ends. CDR3 size: 14 residues. CDR1 and CDR2 (germline): SGHVS, FNYEAQ. CDR3 in amino acids: CASSLVSRTGELFF. In DNA, the CDR3 is TGTGCCAGCAGCTTAGTTTCGAGGACCGGGGAGCTGTTTTTT.

This clonotype has a count of ten or more. V gene TRBV5-1 combines with J gene TRBJ2-1, with 7 bases lining up with TRBD2. The germline V gene encodes CDR1 SGHRS and CDR2 YFSETQ. J lost 2 bases, V lost 5 bases, and 4 bases had no gene match. CDR3 length equals 14 residues. This CDR3 is CASSSGGTYNEQFF. In DNA, the CDR3 is TGCGCCAGCAGTTCGGGGGGAACCTACAATGAGCAGTTCTTC.

This clonotype is medium-sized by share. The CDR3 nucleotides read TGTGCCAGCAGTCTCAGGTCCCAACAGCCCCAGCATTTT. It translates to CASSLRSQQPQHF. This rearrangement joins TRBV12-3 or TRBV12-4 to TRBJ1-5, with D unclear. V lost 5 bases and J 7 bases, leaving 12 bases between the germline ends. The CDR3 length is 13 residues.

The chain couples TRBV4-1 to TRBJ2-4; TRBD2 might be the D (5 bases). The V and J ends lost 2 bases and 7 bases respectively, with 6 bases between them. The CDR3 is made up of 12 amino acids. Germline-derived CDR1 and CDR2 are MGHRA and YSYEKL. The CDR3 nucleotides are TGCGCCAGCAGCCAATCGGGGAACATTCAGTACTTC. This translates into CASSQSGNIQYF.

This chain connects TRBV28 to TRBJ1-4; tentatively, D is TRBD1 (5 bases). V lost 5 bases and J 7 bases, leaving 17 bases between the germline ends. Germline V gene sequence: CDR1 MDHEN, CDR2 SYDVKM. The CDR3 runs 15 residues. The chain's CDR3 is CASSITGKGSEKLFF. CDR3 sequence (DNA): TGTGCCAGCAGTATTACAGGCAAGGGAAGTGAAAAACTGTTTTTT.

Remarks on this clonotype: A read error may produce the germline difference seen at one junction end. The V call is TRBV27, the J call TRBJ2-7; tentative D call: TRBD2 (5 bases). The germline gives CDR1 MNHEY, CDR2 SMNVEV (reference sequence). The CDR3 loop spans 14 amino acids. The CDR3 is CTSSLEDGAYEQYF. CDR3 DNA sequence: TGTACCAGCAGTTTAGAGGACGGGGCCTACGAGCAGTACTTC.

The V gene is TRBV9, the J gene TRBJ1-2, with 8 positions matching TRBD1. The CDR3 length is 16 residues. The junction had 10 bases not matched to a gene; V was cut back by 2 bases and J by 4 bases. CDR1 SGDLS and CDR2 YYNGEE come from the germline V gene. CDR3 region: CASSVTGGPNPYGYTF. CDR3 sequence (DNA): TGTGCCAGCAGCGTTACAGGGGGGCCGAACCCCTATGGCTACACCTTC. Drawing the rest from reference TRBV9 and TRBJ1-2, the complete variable domain is DSGVTQTPKHLITATGQRVTLRCSPRSGDLSVYWYQQSLDQGLQFLIQYYNGEERAKGNILERFSAQQFPDLHSELNLSSLELGDSALYFCASSVTGGPNPYGYTFGSGTRLTVV.

The CDR3: CASSGAWTEGEQYF. The CDR3 DNA reads as TGTGCCAGTAGCGGCGCGTGGACAGAAGGCGAGCAGTACTTC. The chain uses TRBV7-9 and TRBJ2-7, with D possibly called TRBD1 or TRBD2 (6 bases each). There are 14 residues in the CDR3. The V gene lost 9 bases and the J gene lost 6 bases, with 21 bases spanning the gap. From germline, CDR1 is SEHNR and CDR2 FQNEAQ (reference sequence).

V and J are TRBV9 and TRBJ2-5; tentatively, D is TRBD2 (6 bases). V was clipped by 7 bases and J by 6 bases, with 16 bases between them. Germline assignment: CDR1 SGDLS and CDR2 YYNGEE. The CDR3 totals 13 residues. The CDR3 loop is CASSSGGAQTQYF. Written as DNA, the CDR3 is TGTGCCAGCTCGAGCGGAGGGGCGCAGACCCAGTACTTC.

The V call is TRBV7-2, the J call TRBJ1-5; 9 bases align to TRBD1. Losses at the gene ends were 5 bases for V and 5 bases for J; bases not matched to a gene: 10. The CDR3 totals 16 residues. Germline CDR1 and CDR2: SGHTA and FQGNSA. The CDR3 nucleotides read TGTGCCAGCAGCGCGCAAGCCGGGACAGGGCATCAGCCCCAGCATTTT. This encodes CASSAQAGTGHQPQHF.

This clonotype was detected a few times. J is TRBJ2-7 and V is TRBV10-2; TRBD1 matches 8 bases. V shed 2 bases, J shed 1 base, and the junction held 7 bases outside the gene matches. Germline V gives CDR1 WSHSY, CDR2 SAAADI. This CDR3 contains 16 residues. The CDR3 DNA sequence: TGCGCCAGCAGTGAGAGGCAGGGGGCGACTTCCTACGAGCAGTACTTC. Translating gives CASSERQGATSYEQYF.

With regard to this clonotype: It may be a read error: a sequence one base away is much more abundant. This chain joins TRBV7-3 and TRBJ2-1; 7 positions match TRBD2. Germline CDR1 reads SGHTA; CDR2 reads FQGTGA. The CDR3 totals 14 residues. The CDR3 DNA is TGTGCCAGCAGCCCGGGACTACGGAGTAATGAGCAGTCCTTC. Its protein is CASSPGLRSNEQSF.

In this sample, this clonotype is medium-sized. The V gene is TRBV5-1, the J gene TRBJ2-5, with TRBD1 matching over 7 bases. Losses at the gene ends were 0 bases for V and 2 bases for J; bases not matched to a gene: 1. The CDR3 is made up of 14 amino acids. Germline CDR1 is SGHRS and CDR2 is YFSETQ. The DNA of the CDR3 is TGCGCCAGCAGCTTGGGGGACAGTCAAGAGACCCAGTACTTC. Amino acid sequence: CASSLGDSQETQYF.